This T cell receptor (beta chain) was captured by sequencing in a study of T cells after yellow fever vaccination. Study conclusions and caveats: The bulk population could contribute abundant contaminating clonotypes to FACS-sorted repertoires. Researchers report a weaker secondary response that nonetheless peaked faster, day 5 versus 15.

Trimming took off 6 bases at V and 0 bases at J, with 14 bases between the two ends. The germline CDR1 and CDR2 sequences are MNHEY and SVGEGT. The CDR3 is 15 residues long. Notes on this clonotype: The antigen remains undetermined.

A process of 5'RACE template switching, which added a universal primer site and UMIs, was used to make TCR cDNA. MiXCR was run by TCRdb on the 5' RACE reads, yielding one entry per CDR3 protein. This sample yields 550,000 to 750,000 distinct CDR3 sequences, of which 13% are seen a single time; over 11% belongs to the top ten. The input for sequencing was PBMCs, taken on the day of the yellow fever booster vaccination. The sequence derives from a young man who received the YFV17D yellow fever vaccine. The chain links TRBV6-2 or TRBV6-3 to TRBJ2-5; no clear D gene. For the CDR3, the DNA is TGTGCCAGCAGACCTCTCGACCGGGACCAAGAGACCCAGTACTTC. It yields the protein CASRPLDRDQETQYF.